This T cell receptor beta chain appears in the sequencing data of a study of shared T cell receptors in the human thymus. Germline V gene data show CDR1 as MGHDK and CDR2 as SYGVNS. CDR3 size: 17 residues. Trimming removed 1 base at V and 6 bases at J, with 19 bases between. Produced via immunoSEQ multiplex PCR; TCRdb's table is partial and in-frame only. Among 500,000 to 750,000 clones listed, 88% were seen once. This sample also appeared in a second study, on human thymus T cells. That investigation notes: Donation was from healthy Finnish infants who were having corrective surgery that addressed congenital heart defects. Resected material from corrective heart surgery provided the thymus tissue analysed. There appeared to be biased usage of V and J genes in thymic and blood repertoires.

This clonotype was sampled from a boy under two years old with a congenital heart defect. V and J are TRBV25-1 and TRBJ2-1; tentative D call: TRBD2 (5 bases). Specimen: thymocytes. The CDR3 loop is CASSELVETPEGNEQFF. The CDR3 nucleotides read TGTGCCAGCAGTGAATTAGTTGAGACTCCAGAGGGCAATGAGCAGTTCTTC.